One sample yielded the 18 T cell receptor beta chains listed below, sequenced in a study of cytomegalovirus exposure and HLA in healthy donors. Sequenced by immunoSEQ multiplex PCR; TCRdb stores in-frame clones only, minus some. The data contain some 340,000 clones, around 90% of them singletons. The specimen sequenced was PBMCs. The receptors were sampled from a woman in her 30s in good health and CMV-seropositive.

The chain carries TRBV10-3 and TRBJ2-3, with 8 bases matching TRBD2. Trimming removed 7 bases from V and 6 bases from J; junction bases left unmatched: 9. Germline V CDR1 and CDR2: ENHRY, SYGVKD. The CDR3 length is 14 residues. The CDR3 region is CAIKGQREWDTQYF. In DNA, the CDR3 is TGTGCCATCAAGGGGCAGCGGGAGTGGGATACGCAGTATTTT.

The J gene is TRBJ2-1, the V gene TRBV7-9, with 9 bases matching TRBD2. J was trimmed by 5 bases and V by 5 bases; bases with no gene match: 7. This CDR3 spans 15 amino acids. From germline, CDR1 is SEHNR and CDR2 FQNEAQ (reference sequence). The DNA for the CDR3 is TGTGCCAGCAGCCCCGGACTAGCGCAAGACAATGAGCAGTTCTTC. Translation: CASSPGLAQDNEQFF.

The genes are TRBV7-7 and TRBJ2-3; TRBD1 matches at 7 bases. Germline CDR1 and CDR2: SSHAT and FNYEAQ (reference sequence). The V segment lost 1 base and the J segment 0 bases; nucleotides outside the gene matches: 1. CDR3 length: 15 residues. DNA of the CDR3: TGTGCCAGCAGCTTAGGACAGGGTAGCACAGATACGCAGTATTTT. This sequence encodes CASSLGQGSTDTQYF.

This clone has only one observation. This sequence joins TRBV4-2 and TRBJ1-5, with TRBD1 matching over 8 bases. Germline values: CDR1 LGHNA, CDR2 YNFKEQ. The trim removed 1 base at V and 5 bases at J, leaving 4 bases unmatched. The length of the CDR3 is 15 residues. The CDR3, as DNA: TGTGCCAGCAGCCAAGCATCGACAGGGGATCAGCCCCAGCATTTT. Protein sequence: CASSQASTGDQPQHF.

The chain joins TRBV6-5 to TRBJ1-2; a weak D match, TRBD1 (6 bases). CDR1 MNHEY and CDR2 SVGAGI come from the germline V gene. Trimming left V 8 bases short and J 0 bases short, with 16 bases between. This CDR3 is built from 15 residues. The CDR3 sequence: CASLRQTGSNYGYTF. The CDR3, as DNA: TGTGCCAGCCTAAGACAGACAGGCTCTAACTATGGCTACACCTTC.

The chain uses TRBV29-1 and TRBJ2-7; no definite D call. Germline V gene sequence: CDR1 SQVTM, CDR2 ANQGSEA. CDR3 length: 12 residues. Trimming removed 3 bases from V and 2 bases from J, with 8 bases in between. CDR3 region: CSVEGRAYEQYF. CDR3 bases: TGCAGCGTTGAGGGCAGAGCCTACGAGCAGTACTTC.

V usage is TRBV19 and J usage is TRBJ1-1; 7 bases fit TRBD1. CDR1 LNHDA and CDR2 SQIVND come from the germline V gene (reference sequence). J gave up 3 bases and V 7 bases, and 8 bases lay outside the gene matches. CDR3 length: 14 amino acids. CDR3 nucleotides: TGTGCCAGTAACCCGAGACAGGGCTACACTGAAGCTTTCTTT. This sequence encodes CASNPRQGYTEAFF.

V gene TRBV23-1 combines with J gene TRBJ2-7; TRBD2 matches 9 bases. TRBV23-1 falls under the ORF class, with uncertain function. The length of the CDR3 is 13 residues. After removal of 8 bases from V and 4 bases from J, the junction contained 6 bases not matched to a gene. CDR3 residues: CASLASGIYEQYF. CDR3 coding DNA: TGCGCCAGCTTGGCTAGCGGGATTTACGAGCAGTACTTC.

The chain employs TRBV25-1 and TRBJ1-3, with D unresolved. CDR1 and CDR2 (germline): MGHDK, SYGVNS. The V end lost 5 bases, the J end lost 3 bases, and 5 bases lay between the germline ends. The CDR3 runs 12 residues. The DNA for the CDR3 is TGTGCCAGCAGTAGACTTGGAAACACCATATATTTT. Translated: CASSRLGNTIYF.

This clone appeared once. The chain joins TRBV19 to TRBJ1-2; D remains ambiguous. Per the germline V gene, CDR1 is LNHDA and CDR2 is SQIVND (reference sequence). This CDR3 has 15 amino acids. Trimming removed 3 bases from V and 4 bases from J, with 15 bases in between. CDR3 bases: TGTGCCAGTAGTATCCTCTTCGTCGGGCGCTATGGCTACACCTTC. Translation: CASSILFVGRYGYTF.

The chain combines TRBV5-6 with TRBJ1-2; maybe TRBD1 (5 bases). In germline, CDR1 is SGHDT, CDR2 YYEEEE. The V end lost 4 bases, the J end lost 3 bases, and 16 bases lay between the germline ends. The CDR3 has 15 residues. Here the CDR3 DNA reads TGTGCCAGCAGCCCCGGGGGAACGGGGGACTATGGCTACACCTTC. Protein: CASSPGGTGDYGYTF.

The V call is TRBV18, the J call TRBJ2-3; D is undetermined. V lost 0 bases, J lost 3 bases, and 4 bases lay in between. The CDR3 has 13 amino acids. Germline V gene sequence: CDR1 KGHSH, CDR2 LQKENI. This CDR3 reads CASSPPWTDTQYF. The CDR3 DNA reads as TGTGCCAGCTCACCACCCTGGACAGATACGCAGTATTTT.

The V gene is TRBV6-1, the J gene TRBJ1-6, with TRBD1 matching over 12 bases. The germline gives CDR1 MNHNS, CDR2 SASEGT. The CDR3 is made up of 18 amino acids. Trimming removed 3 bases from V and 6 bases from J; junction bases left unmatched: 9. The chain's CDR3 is CASSDNRDRGLGNSPLHF. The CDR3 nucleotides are TGTGCCAGCAGTGATAACCGGGACAGGGGGCTCGGTAATTCACCCCTCCACTTT.

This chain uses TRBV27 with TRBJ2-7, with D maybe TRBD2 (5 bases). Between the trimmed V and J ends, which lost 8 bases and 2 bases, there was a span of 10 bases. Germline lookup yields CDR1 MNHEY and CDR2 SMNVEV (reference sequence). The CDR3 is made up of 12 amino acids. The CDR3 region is CASGLAAYEQYF. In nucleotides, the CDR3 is TGTGCCAGCGGGCTAGCCGCCTACGAGCAGTACTTC.

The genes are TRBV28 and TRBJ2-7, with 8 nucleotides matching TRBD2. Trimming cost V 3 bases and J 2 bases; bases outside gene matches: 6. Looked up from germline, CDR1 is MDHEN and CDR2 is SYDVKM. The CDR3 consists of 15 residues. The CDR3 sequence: CASSFGGAPTYEQYF. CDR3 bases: TGTGCCAGCAGTTTCGGGGGGGCCCCAACCTACGAGCAGTACTTC.

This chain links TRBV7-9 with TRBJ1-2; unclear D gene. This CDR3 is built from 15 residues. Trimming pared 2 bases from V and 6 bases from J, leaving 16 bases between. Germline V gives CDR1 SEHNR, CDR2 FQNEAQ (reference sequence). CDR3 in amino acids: CASSLLGVLPNGYTF. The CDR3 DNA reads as TGTGCCAGCAGCTTACTCGGGGTGCTACCCAATGGCTACACCTTC.

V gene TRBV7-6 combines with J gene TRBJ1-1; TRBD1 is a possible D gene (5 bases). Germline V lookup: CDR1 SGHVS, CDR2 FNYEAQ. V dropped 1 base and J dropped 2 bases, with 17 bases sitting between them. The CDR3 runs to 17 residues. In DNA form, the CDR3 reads TGTGCCAGCAGCTTAGTAGCCGCGGGGCAGGTTAACACTGAAGCTTTCTTT. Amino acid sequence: CASSLVAAGQVNTEAFF.

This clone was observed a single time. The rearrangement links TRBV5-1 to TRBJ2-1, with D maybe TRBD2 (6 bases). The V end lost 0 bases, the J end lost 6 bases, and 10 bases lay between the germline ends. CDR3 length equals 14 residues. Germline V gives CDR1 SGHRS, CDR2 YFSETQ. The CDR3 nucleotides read TGCGCCAGCAGCTTGGCCGGGGGTCCCAATGAGCAGTTCTTC. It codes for CASSLAGGPNEQFF. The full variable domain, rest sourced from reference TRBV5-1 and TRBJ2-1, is KAGVTQTPRYLIKTRGQQVTLSCSPISGHRSVSWYQQTPGQGLQFLFEYFSETQRNKGNFPGRFSGRQFSNSRSEMNVSTLELGDSALYLCASSLAGGPNEQFFGPGTRLTVL.